This T cell receptor beta chain stems from a study of regulatory T cells in long-lasting Graves disease. Researchers made TCR beta libraries by using iRepertoire HTBI primers and running Arm-PCR on CDR3 regions. Each CDR3 protein is one row after TCRdb ran MiXCR on the multiplex PCR reads. The table includes hundreds of thousands of distinct CDR3 sequences, 15% detected once. Time point specified: newly diagnosed GD, antithyroid drugs for less than 3 months. Construction of the TCR library relied on RNA isolated from PBMCs. A peripheral blood sample, 7 to 9.5 milliliters in volume, was drawn into EDTA tubes. The same data also contributed to another study, on T cells in Graves' hyperthyroidism and ophthalmopathy. That study adds: HTBI primers were employed in a first-round RT-PCR of the TCR CDR3.

This sample comprised peripheral blood mononuclear cells (PBMCs), obtained at new diagnosis, from a patient treated with antithyroid drugs. The sequence came from a woman aged 35 to 49 with Graves disease.

CDR3 sequence: CASGDSLYTQYF. The CDR3 DNA reads TGTGCCAGCGGGGACAGTTTGTATACGCAGTATTTT. The V and J genes are TRBV7-9 and TRBJ2-3; TRBD1 matches at 7 bases. Trimming took 8 bases from V and 7 from J; bases not matched to a gene: 6. Germline assignment: CDR1 SEHNR and CDR2 FQNEAQ (reference sequence). The CDR3 has 12 amino acids.